What follows are 32 T cell receptor beta chains derived from one specimen sequenced in a study of T cell responses to AZD1222 COVID-19 vaccine. Generated by immunoSEQ multiplex PCR, the TCRdb table keeps only in-frame clones and is missing some. Altogether about 170,000 clones are present, about 87% being singletons, with the ten largest covering 4.3%. The material sequenced was peripheral blood, taken 28 days after the second dose of the MenACWY control vaccine. The receptors were gathered from an adult who received the MenACWY meningococcal vaccine as a control.

DNA of the CDR3: TGTGCCAGCAGTATAACTAGCGGGAGCACAGATACGCAGTATTTT. It translates to CASSITSGSTDTQYF. The V call is TRBV6-5, the J call TRBJ2-3; 9 bases match TRBD2. J lost 0 bases, V lost 5 bases, and 3 bases had no gene match. CDR1 is MNHEY and CDR2 is SVGAGI in the germline V gene. This CDR3 has 15 residues.

The chain joins TRBV12-3 or TRBV12-4 to TRBJ2-1; D gene uncertain. The CDR3 consists of 12 residues. V was pared by 5 bases and J by 5 bases, with 7 bases between. This CDR3 reads CASSRNDNEQFF. In nucleotides, the CDR3 is TGTGCCAGCAGTCGGAACGACAATGAGCAGTTCTTC.

The V and J genes are TRBV4-1 and TRBJ1-5; D remains ambiguous. Looked up from germline, CDR1 is MGHRA and CDR2 is YSYEKL. CDR3 length equals 15 residues. Trimming cost V 4 bases and J 4 bases, with 14 bases left between them. DNA of the CDR3: TGCGCCAGCAGCCGGATATTCGTAGGGAATCAGCCCCAGCATTTT. Translating gives CASSRIFVGNQPQHF.

The CDR3 reads CAISELSLAVDTQYF. In DNA, the CDR3 is TGTGCCATCAGTGAGTTGTCACTAGCAGTGGATACGCAGTATTTT. This rearrangement joins TRBV10-3 to TRBJ2-3, with TRBD2 as a possible D gene (6 bases). V was shortened by 1 base and J by 6 bases, with 14 bases between the two germline ends. CDR1 is ENHRY and CDR2 is SYGVKD in the germline V gene. CDR3 length: 15 amino acids.

J is TRBJ1-4 and V is TRBV7-9; D possibly corresponds to TRBD1 (5 bases). This CDR3 is 15 amino acids long. Germline V gene lookup returns CDR1 SEHNR and CDR2 FQNEAQ (reference sequence). V was shortened by 0 bases and J by 6 bases, with 11 bases between the two germline ends. The DNA for the CDR3 is TGTGCCAGCAGCTTAGCAGGGGCTTGGTATGAAAAACTGTTTTTT. It is translated as CASSLAGAWYEKLFF.

This clone showed up just once. The V call is TRBV3-1 (or the pseudogene TRBV3-2), the J call TRBJ1-6; D remains unclear. V gave up 0 bases and J gave up 2 bases, with 11 bases separating them. This CDR3 is 17 amino acids long. Germline V lookup: CDR1 LGHDT, CDR2 YNNKEL (reference sequence). The CDR3 loop reads CASSQDQGRTYNSPLHF. CDR3 nucleotides: TGTGCCAGCAGCCAAGATCAAGGGCGCACCTATAATTCACCCCTCCACTTT.

The chain recombines TRBV29-1 with TRBJ2-1; TRBD2 might be the D (6 bases). Trimming cost V 3 bases and J 8 bases, with 14 bases left between them. This CDR3 region has 13 residues. CDR1 and CDR2 (germline): SQVTM, ANQGSEA. This CDR3 reads CSVDRQEGHEQFF. The CDR3 nucleotides are TGCAGCGTTGATCGGCAGGAGGGGCATGAGCAGTTCTTC.

The rearrangement uses TRBV5-4 and TRBJ1-1; 9 nucleotides line up with TRBD1. The CDR3 extends over 15 amino acids. V gave up 0 bases and J gave up 0 bases; unmatched junction bases: 0. Germline V lookup: CDR1 SGHNT, CDR2 YYREEE (reference sequence). DNA of the CDR3: TGTGCCAGCAGCTTGGGACAGGGGGTGAACACTGAAGCTTTCTTT. Translating gives CASSLGQGVNTEAFF. The variable domain in full, completed from reference TRBV5-4 and TRBJ1-1, reads ETGVTQSPTHLIKTRGQQVTLRCSSQSGHNTVSWYQQALGQGPQFIFQYYREEENGRGNFPPRFSGLQFPNYSSELNVNALELDDSALYLCASSLGQGVNTEAFFGQGTRLTVV.

As concerns this clone: At the DNA level, this CDR3 is encoded by other sequences in the same sample as well. The CDR3 coding sequence is TGTGCCTGGAGTGTACTTACTAGCAATCAGCCCCAGCATTTT. Its translation: CAWSVLTSNQPQHF. V is TRBV30 and J is TRBJ1-5; D gene unclear. Germline loops: CDR1 GTSNPN, CDR2 SVGIG (reference sequence). CDR3 length: 14 residues. Trimming removed 0 bases at V and 0 bases at J, with 6 bases between. The variable domain in full, with the rest retrieved from reference TRBV30 and TRBJ1-5, is SQTIHQWPATLVQPVGSPLSLECTVEGTSNPNLYWYRQAAGRGLQLLFYSVGIGQISSEVPQNLSASRPQDRQFILSSKKLLLSDSGFYLCAWSVLTSNQPQHFGDGTRLSIL.

The chain joins TRBV7-3 to TRBJ2-3; 8 positions match TRBD2. Germline assignment: CDR1 SGHTA and CDR2 FQGTGA. CDR3 size: 14 residues. V lost 5 bases, J lost 2 bases, and 3 bases stayed unmatched. The CDR3 here is CASSPGLATDTQYF. Written as DNA, the CDR3 is TGTGCCAGCAGCCCAGGACTAGCCACAGATACGCAGTATTTT. The full variable domain, completed using reference TRBV7-3 and TRBJ2-3, is GAGVSQTPSNKVTEKGKYVELRCDPISGHTALYWYRQSLGQGPEFLIYFQGTGAADDSGLPNDRFFAVRPEGSVSTLKIQRTERGDSAVYLCASSPGLATDTQYFGPGTRLTVL.

This rearrangement joins TRBV19 to TRBJ1-5; D uncertain. The V end was cut by 1 base, the J end by 1 base, with 11 bases between. This CDR3 has 16 amino acids. The germline V gene has CDR1 LNHDA and CDR2 SQIVND (reference sequence). CDR3 region: CASSIGGRASNQPQHF. The CDR3 nucleotides read TGTGCCAGTAGTATAGGGGGAAGGGCGAGCAATCAGCCCCAGCATTTT.

This chain uses TRBV18 with TRBJ1-4; D uncertain. The CDR3 has 12 amino acids. Per germline, CDR1 KGHSH and CDR2 LQKENI. The V end lost 5 bases, the J end lost 8 bases, and 9 bases lay between the germline ends. The DNA for the CDR3 is TGTGCCAGCTCAGGGAGTAGGGAAAAACTGTTTTTT. It yields the protein CASSGSREKLFF.

The gene calls are TRBV5-1 and TRBJ2-4, with TRBD2 matching over 11 bases. The V segment lost 6 bases and the J segment 7 bases; nucleotides outside the gene matches: 9. This CDR3 has 15 amino acids. Germline CDR1 reads SGHRS; CDR2 reads YFSETQ. The CDR3 DNA is TGCGCCAGCAATCCTAGCGGGGGGCAAGGGAACATTCAGTACTTC. Translating gives CASNPSGGQGNIQYF.

This sequence joins TRBV21-1 and TRBJ1-1; the table names TRBD1, a call not compared with the DNA. TRBV21-1 is recorded as a pseudogene. The CDR3 runs 16 residues. The CDR3 sequence is CASSDQQDRADTEAFF. The CDR3 region has the DNA TGTGCCAGCAGCGACCAACAGGACAGGGCGGACACTGAAGCTTTCTTT.

This chain joins TRBV28 and TRBJ1-4; tentatively, D is TRBD1 (5 bases). The CDR3 loop spans 16 amino acids. CDR1 is MDHEN, CDR2 SYDVKM, per germline. Trimming took 6 bases from V and 10 from J, leaving 24 bases between them. The CDR3 DNA is TGTGCCAGCAGACCTATCCAGGGTGAAGGGAGTAGAAAACTGTTTTTT. This encodes CASRPIQGEGSRKLFF.

The chain joins TRBV18 to TRBJ2-3, with 8 bases aligning to TRBD2. V dropped 3 bases and J dropped 4; count of bases not matched to a gene: 6. The germline V gene has CDR1 KGHSH and CDR2 LQKENI. This CDR3 contains 15 residues. The CDR3 sequence: CASSPREAPPDTQYF. Here the CDR3 DNA reads TGTGCCAGCTCACCGCGGGAGGCTCCCCCAGATACGCAGTATTTT.

This sequence joins TRBV7-5 and TRBJ1-4. TRBV7-5 has pseudogene status. The CDR3 consists of 14 residues. In DNA form, the CDR3 reads TGTGCCAGAAGCTATCTTGGGACTAATGAAAAACTGTTTTTT. Its translation is CARSYLGTNEKLFF.

The chain combines TRBV5-4 with TRBJ2-2; no clear D. Germline-derived CDR1 and CDR2 are SGHNT and YYREEE (reference sequence). Trimming removed 4 bases at V and 0 bases at J, with 4 bases between. CDR3 length equals 13 residues. CDR3: CASSPANTGELFF. The CDR3 coding sequence is TGTGCCAGCAGCCCTGCGAACACCGGGGAGCTGTTTTTT.

The rearrangement uses TRBV4-3 and TRBJ1-6, with a tentative D call TRBD1 (6 bases). The CDR3 sequence is 16 residues long. The germline gives CDR1 LGHNA, CDR2 YSLEER. V was shortened by 0 bases and J by 9 bases, with 15 bases between the two germline ends. CDR3 amino acids: CASSQEGQPAISPLHF. DNA for the CDR3: TGCGCCAGCAGCCAAGAAGGACAGCCTGCGATTTCACCCCTCCACTTT.

The chain couples TRBV5-6 to TRBJ2-1; a weak D match, TRBD2 (5 bases). Germline CDR1 is SGHDT and CDR2 is YYEEEE. V was pared by 4 bases and J by 2 bases, with 13 bases between. This CDR3 contains 15 residues. Here the CDR3 DNA reads TGTGCCAGCAGCATGGAGGTGGTCCCCTACAATGAGCAGTTCTTC. Its translation is CASSMEVVPYNEQFF.

This chain joins TRBV4-2 and TRBJ2-7; TRBD2 matches 7 bases. Germline values: CDR1 LGHNA, CDR2 YNFKEQ. V shed 4 bases and J 7 bases; nucleotides not matched to a gene: 19. The CDR3 loop spans 17 amino acids. The DNA of the CDR3 is TGTGCCAGCAGCCGAAGTAGAGCCCGGGGGGTCGGAGGGGAGCAGTACTTC. This encodes CASSRSRARGVGGEQYF.

V is TRBV28 and J is TRBJ1-2; 8 bases fit TRBD1. The CDR3 consists of 15 residues. Trimming removed 5 bases from V and 5 bases from J; junction bases left unmatched: 10. Germline assignment: CDR1 MDHEN and CDR2 SYDVKM. The CDR3 spells CASSPQGASRYGYTF. The CDR3 DNA is TGTGCCAGCAGTCCTCAGGGGGCGTCAAGATATGGCTACACCTTC.

This clone has just a few counts. The CDR3 loop reads CASRSAGGAEQYF. The CDR3 coding sequence is TGTGCCAGCAGGTCGGCGGGGGGCGCCGAGCAGTACTTC. V and J are TRBV28 and TRBJ2-7, with 8 positions matching TRBD2. CDR1 MDHEN and CDR2 SYDVKM come from the germline V gene. V shed 6 bases and J 6 bases; nucleotides not matched to a gene: 7. The CDR3 is 13 residues long.

The rearrangement joins TRBV28 to TRBJ1-4, with D hard to call. CDR1 is MDHEN, CDR2 SYDVKM, per germline. The CDR3 covers 15 residues. Trimming took 3 bases from V and 8 from J, leaving 16 bases between them. CDR3 loop: CASSFGPLQSEKLFF. The CDR3 DNA reads TGTGCCAGCAGTTTCGGGCCCCTTCAATCCGAAAAACTGTTTTTT.

The V call is TRBV4-3, the J call TRBJ1-4; D is possibly TRBD1 (5 bases). Germline CDR1 LGHNA, CDR2 YSLEER. The CDR3 is 16 amino acids. The V end was cut by 4 bases, the J end by 0 bases, with 12 bases between. The CDR3 here is CASSPRRGATNEKLFF. For the CDR3, the DNA is TGCGCCAGCAGCCCCAGACGGGGGGCAACTAATGAAAAACTGTTTTTT.

A single count supports this clone. This rearrangement joins TRBV12-3 or TRBV12-4 to TRBJ2-3, with D unresolved. CDR3 length equals 13 residues. Trimming removed 5 bases at V and 2 bases at J, with 8 bases between. The CDR3 region is CASSPEFTDTQYF. The CDR3 DNA reads TGTGCCAGCAGTCCCGAGTTCACAGATACGCAGTATTTT.

This chain joins TRBV4-2 and TRBJ2-3, with D possibly TRBD1 on 6 matching bases. CDR1 is LGHNA, CDR2 YNFKEQ, per germline. The CDR3 loop spans 19 amino acids. Trimming left V 0 bases short and J 3 bases short, with 22 bases between. The CDR3 coding sequence is TGTGCCAGCAGCCAAGATTGGGCGGTAGGAGGTCAGGGGACAGATACGCAGTATTTT. Translating it yields CASSQDWAVGGQGTDTQYF.

This clone was seen just once. This chain links TRBV27 with TRBJ2-2; D gene ambiguous. V was cut by 6 bases and J by 1 base, with 6 bases left in between. This CDR3 has 13 amino acids. Germline CDR1 MNHEY, CDR2 SMNVEV (reference sequence). CDR3: CASSGWNTGELFF. The CDR3 coding sequence is TGTGCCAGCAGCGGATGGAACACCGGGGAGCTGTTTTTT.

The chain uses TRBV3-1 (or the pseudogene TRBV3-2) and TRBJ1-5, with unresolved D. Germline loops: CDR1 LGHDT, CDR2 YNNKEL (reference sequence). Trimming pared 0 bases from V and 1 base from J, leaving 7 bases between. The CDR3 totals 15 residues. The CDR3 sequence is CASSQDWGSNQPQHF. The CDR3, as DNA: TGTGCCAGCAGCCAAGATTGGGGAAGCAATCAGCCCCAGCATTTT.

The J gene is TRBJ2-1, the V gene TRBV11-3, with 7 bases fitting TRBD1. CDR3 length equals 15 residues. V was pared by 5 bases and J by 5 bases, with 9 bases of the junction left unmatched. The germline V gene has CDR1 SGHNT and CDR2 YENEEA. Here the CDR3 reads CASSLDRVINNEQFF. The DNA for the CDR3 is TGTGCCAGCAGCCTCGACAGGGTTATTAACAATGAGCAGTTCTTC. Complete variable domain (other parts from reference TRBV11-3 and TRBJ2-1): EAGVVQSPRYKIIEKKQPVAFWCNPISGHNTLYWYLQNLGQGPELLIRYENEEAVDDSQLPKDRFSAERLKGVDSTLKIQPAELGDSAVYLCASSLDRVINNEQFFGPGTRLTVL.

The chain carries TRBV9 and TRBJ2-6; D gene uncertain. V lost 0 bases and J 2 bases, leaving 12 bases between the germline ends. This CDR3 spans 17 amino acids. Per the germline V gene, CDR1 is SGDLS and CDR2 is YYNGEE. CDR3 sequence (DNA): TGTGCCAGCAGCGTAGTAGGCAGCTGGGCTGGGGCCAACGTCCTGACTTTC. It translates to CASSVVGSWAGANVLTF.

This chain uses TRBV10-3 with TRBJ1-2, with D perhaps TRBD1 (6 bases). Trimming removed 0 bases from V and 8 bases from J, with 13 bases in between. Germline V gene lookup returns CDR1 ENHRY and CDR2 SYGVKD. The CDR3 contains 14 residues. CDR3 DNA: TGTGCCATCAGTGAGTCATCGGGGGCTCGGGGCTACACCTTC. Protein product: CAISESSGARGYTF.